This T cell receptor (beta chain) is drawn from a study of PD-L1 blockade in urothelial cancer. Study information: Blood was subjected to analysis at 3 weeks (second dose) and 6 weeks following treatment start. Study-level points and caveats: For durable-benefit patients, tumor-associated blood clones expanded more at 3 weeks.

Locally advanced or metastatic urothelial carcinoma affected all patients. This clone was detected only once. Its cognate antigen is unknown. TCRdb's table, derived via immunoSEQ multiplex PCR, lists solely in-frame clones and lacks some. Among about 52,000 clones listed, 84% were seen once. Sample: PBMCs, taken around atezolizumab (anti-PD-L1) treatment. The origin of this receptor is a man in his forties with urothelial cancer.

CDR3 DNA: TGTGCCAGTAGTATGTCGCAGACAAGCAATGAAAAACTGTTTTTT. Protein sequence: CASSMSQTSNEKLFF. The V gene is TRBV19, the J gene TRBJ1-4, with D uncertain. Germline CDR1 and CDR2: LNHDA and SQIVND (reference sequence). CDR3 length: 15 amino acids. V shed 3 bases and J shed 5 bases, with 13 bases lying between them.